Shown below are 21 T cell receptor beta chains from a single sample sequenced in a study of vaccination effects on CD4 cells after COVID-19. Expansion of antigen-specific CD4+ T cells with viral peptide pools was carried out by the ViraFEST assay before sequencing. Having been cultured for around nine days, the cells underwent CD4+ T cell isolation. Two-dose BNT162b2 or mRNA-1273 vaccination was given to participants. TCRdb's table, derived via immunoSEQ multiplex PCR, lists solely in-frame clones and lacks some. In the table there are 84,000 or so clones, under 85% of which are singletons. Their antigens are not known. The source was CD4+ T cells from PBMCs cultured with HCoV-OC43 spike peptides, collected after COVID-19 vaccination. The sample's subset: HCoV-OC43 spike overlapping peptide pool stimulation. The receptors originated from a human donor who received a COVID-19 vaccine.

The genes are TRBV5-1 and TRBJ2-1; D ambiguous. In germline, CDR1 is SGHRS, CDR2 YFSETQ. The CDR3 runs 11 residues. Trimming took off 0 bases at V and 8 bases at J, with 3 bases between the two ends. CDR3 sequence reads: CASSLAHEQFF. The CDR3 DNA reads TGCGCCAGCAGCTTGGCCCATGAGCAGTTCTTC.

This chain joins TRBV18 and TRBJ2-6, with a possible D match to TRBD1 (6 bases). The V gene lost 3 bases and the J gene lost 2 bases, with 11 bases spanning the gap. CDR3 length: 16 amino acids. Germline CDR1 KGHSH, CDR2 LQKENI. CDR3 region: CASSPQQGTGANVLTF. CDR3 nucleotides: TGTGCCAGCTCACCGCAACAGGGCACTGGGGCCAACGTCCTGACTTTC. The entire variable domain, with the rest obtained from reference TRBV18 and TRBJ2-6, is as follows: NAGVMQNPRHLVRRRGQEARLRCSPMKGHSHVYWYRQLPEEGLKFMVYLQKENIIDESGMPKERFSAEFPKEGPSILRIQQVVRGDSAAYFCASSPQQGTGANVLTFGAGSRLTVL.

The chain combines TRBV10-2 with TRBJ1-4, with D unresolved. CDR3 size: 15 residues. The germline V gene encodes CDR1 WSHSY and CDR2 SAAADI. Trimming stripped 6 bases from V and 4 bases from J, with 15 bases between. In DNA, the CDR3 is TGCGCCAGCAGCGAGAGTTACAGATTTAATGAAAAACTGTTTTTT. Protein: CASSESYRFNEKLFF.

The rearrangement joins TRBV12-3 or TRBV12-4 to TRBJ2-5; either TRBD1 or TRBD2 may supply D (5 bases each). CDR3 length: 13 amino acids. V was clipped by 7 bases and J by 5 bases, with 14 bases between them. CDR3 in DNA: TGTGCCAGCAACCAGATGGGGGTTGAGACCCAGTACTTC. Its translation: CASNQMGVETQYF.

This sequence joins TRBV4-1 and TRBJ1-2; 8 nucleotides agree with TRBD1. Germline lookup yields CDR1 MGHRA and CDR2 YSYEKL. The CDR3 sequence is 16 residues long. V shed 0 bases, J shed 9 bases, and the junction held 12 bases outside the gene matches. This CDR3 is CASSQDLTGGVSRYTF. The CDR3 DNA is TGCGCCAGCAGCCAAGATCTCACAGGGGGGGTCTCTCGCTACACCTTC.

The genes are TRBV28 and TRBJ2-7, with D possibly being TRBD1 or TRBD2 (5 bases each). This CDR3 is 15 amino acids long. Germline loops: CDR1 MDHEN, CDR2 SYDVKM. The ends were cut back, 7 bases at V and 4 bases at J, with 20 bases in the middle. CDR3 sequence: CASTPQAGAKYEQYV. The DNA of the CDR3 is TGTGCCAGCACCCCACAAGCCGGGGCGAAGTACGAGCAGTACGTC.

This clone was observed a single time. The V and J genes are TRBV6-4 and TRBJ2-2, with a tentative D call TRBD2 (6 bases). The length of the CDR3 is 15 residues. Germline V gene lookup returns CDR1 MRHNA and CDR2 SNTAGT. Trimming removed 6 bases from V and 1 base from J, with 12 bases in between. CDR3 sequence (DNA): TGTGCCAGCAGCCGTGGGGGGATGAACACCGGGGAGCTGTTTTTT. Amino acid sequence: CASSRGGMNTGELFF.

The genes are TRBV5-1 and TRBJ2-3; D is ambiguous. CDR3 length equals 16 residues. Trimming cost V 3 bases and J 2 bases, with 16 bases left between them. The germline CDR1 and CDR2 sequences are SGHRS and YFSETQ. CDR3 nucleotide sequence: TGCGCCAGCAGCTCGTCGACACAGTTCTACACAGATACGCAGTATTTT. It codes for CASSSSTQFYTDTQYF.

This clone was seen a few times. The chain recombines TRBV21-1 with TRBJ2-2. TRBV21-1 counts as a pseudogene. This CDR3 has 18 residues. The CDR3 nucleotides read TGTGCCAGCAGCAAAGATAAAAAGGGGAGCCTCTACACCGGGGAGCTGTTTTTT. It translates to CASSKDKKGSLYTGELFF.

The V call is TRBV19, the J call TRBJ2-1; tentatively, D is TRBD2 (6 bases). V was clipped by 3 bases and J by 6 bases, with 18 bases between them. The CDR3 contains 16 residues. Germline V gene lookup returns CDR1 LNHDA and CDR2 SQIVND (reference sequence). The CDR3 loop is CASSIPAGTYRNEQFF. The DNA for the CDR3 is TGTGCCAGTAGTATTCCCGCCGGGACTTACCGCAATGAGCAGTTCTTC.

The chain recombines TRBV7-2 with TRBJ1-2; 7 positions match TRBD1. The CDR3 consists of 18 residues. Germline CDR1 reads SGHTA; CDR2 reads FQGNSA. The ends lost 1 base at V and 3 bases at J; junction bases unmatched: 14. DNA for the CDR3: TGTGCCAGCAGCTTAGTACAGGGAGCGGGACAGATGTACTATGGCTACACCTTC. Amino acid sequence: CASSLVQGAGQMYYGYTF.

V and J are TRBV15 and TRBJ1-6; TRBD1 matches at 7 bases. The CDR3 extends over 15 amino acids. CDR1 LNHNV and CDR2 YYDKDF come from the germline V gene (reference sequence). V lost 0 bases, J lost 7 bases, and 3 bases stayed unmatched. The CDR3 reads CATSRDRGQNSPLHF. In DNA form, the CDR3 reads TGTGCCACCAGCAGAGATAGGGGACAGAATTCACCCCTCCACTTT.

V and J are TRBV7-3 and TRBJ2-4, with 10 bases that match TRBD1. In germline, CDR1 is SGHTA, CDR2 FQGTGA. After removal of 4 bases from V and 2 bases from J, the junction contained 5 bases not matched to a gene. This CDR3 has 16 amino acids. CDR3 loop: CASSSTGGASKNIQYF. The DNA for the CDR3 is TGTGCCAGCAGCTCGACAGGGGGCGCATCCAAAAACATTCAGTACTTC.

This clone was observed a single time. This rearrangement joins TRBV6-6 to TRBJ1-1, with D tentatively TRBD1 (6 bases). V was shortened by 7 bases and J by 3 bases, with 18 bases between the two germline ends. This CDR3 has 15 residues. Germline assignment: CDR1 MNHNY and CDR2 SVGAGI (reference sequence). CDR3: CASNYGRGRDTEAFF. DNA for the CDR3: TGTGCCAGCAACTATGGGAGGGGGAGGGACACTGAAGCTTTCTTT.

The genes are TRBV7-2 and TRBJ1-5, with 7 bases matching TRBD1. CDR1 is SGHTA, CDR2 FQGNSA, per germline. Trimming removed 6 bases from V and 6 bases from J; junction bases left unmatched: 11. The CDR3 consists of 15 residues. The DNA of the CDR3 is TGTGCCAGCAGTTCGGCACACGACAGGGCTCAGCCCCAGCATTTT. Translating gives CASSSAHDRAQPQHF.

The chain recombines TRBV11-2 with TRBJ2-7; possible D gene TRBD1, 6 bases. Trimming shortened V by 5 bases and J by 5 bases, and 19 bases separated the two germline ends. This CDR3 is 15 amino acids long. Germline V CDR1 and CDR2: SGHAT, FQNNGV. The CDR3 region has the DNA TGTGCCAGCAGCGACCTCAGGGGTCGGCGCGACGAGCAGTACGTC. Translation gives CASSDLRGRRDEQYV.

This clone showed up just once. This sequence joins TRBV18 and TRBJ2-5, with 7 bases matching TRBD1. The CDR3 sequence is 13 residues long. The ends lost 3 bases at V and 2 bases at J; junction bases unmatched: 0. CDR1 is KGHSH, CDR2 LQKENI, per germline. As DNA, the CDR3 is TGTGCCAGCTCACCGGGACAGCAAGAGACCCAGTACTTC. This translates into CASSPGQQETQYF.

There are a few counts of this clone. The chain recombines TRBV9 with TRBJ1-2; D might be TRBD1 (6 bases). V lost 0 bases and J lost 8, with 11 bases in between. Per the germline V gene, CDR1 is SGDLS and CDR2 is YYNGEE. The CDR3 totals 13 residues. This CDR3 is CASSVEGGLGYTF. The CDR3 DNA sequence: TGTGCCAGCAGCGTAGAGGGGGGGCTCGGCTACACCTTC.

In its sample, this clone was seen once. The rearrangement uses TRBV18 and TRBJ2-1; D possibly matches TRBD1 or TRBD2 (5 bases each). Per germline, CDR1 KGHSH and CDR2 LQKENI. The CDR3 runs to 12 residues. V dropped 0 bases and J dropped 13 bases, with 10 bases sitting between them. The CDR3 sequence: CASSPPGPPQFF. CDR3 sequence (DNA): TGTGCCAGCTCACCACCGGGACCACCCCAGTTCTTC.

The chain is built from TRBV19 and TRBJ1-1, with 7 bases that match TRBD1. CDR1 and CDR2 (germline): LNHDA, SQIVND (reference sequence). This CDR3 has 14 residues. After removal of 4 bases from V and 3 bases from J, the junction contained 5 bases not matched to a gene. CDR3 sequence: CASSNPRGYTEAFF. CDR3 DNA: TGTGCCAGTAGTAACCCCAGGGGGTACACTGAAGCTTTCTTT. Combining the CDR3 with reference TRBV19 and TRBJ1-1 gives the whole variable domain DGGITQSPKYLFRKEGQNVTLSCEQNLNHDAMYWYRQDPGQGLRLIYYSQIVNDFQKGDIAEGYSVSREKKESFPLTVTSAQKNPTAFYLCASSNPRGYTEAFFGQGTRLTVV.

This clone has just one count. This sequence joins TRBV28 and TRBJ1-2, with unresolved D. V dropped 6 bases and J dropped 4 bases, with 18 bases sitting between them. CDR3 length: 15 residues. CDR1 is MDHEN and CDR2 is SYDVKM in the germline V gene. This CDR3 is CASSGALVEAYGYTF. The CDR3, as DNA: TGTGCCAGCAGCGGAGCATTGGTAGAGGCCTATGGCTACACCTTC.